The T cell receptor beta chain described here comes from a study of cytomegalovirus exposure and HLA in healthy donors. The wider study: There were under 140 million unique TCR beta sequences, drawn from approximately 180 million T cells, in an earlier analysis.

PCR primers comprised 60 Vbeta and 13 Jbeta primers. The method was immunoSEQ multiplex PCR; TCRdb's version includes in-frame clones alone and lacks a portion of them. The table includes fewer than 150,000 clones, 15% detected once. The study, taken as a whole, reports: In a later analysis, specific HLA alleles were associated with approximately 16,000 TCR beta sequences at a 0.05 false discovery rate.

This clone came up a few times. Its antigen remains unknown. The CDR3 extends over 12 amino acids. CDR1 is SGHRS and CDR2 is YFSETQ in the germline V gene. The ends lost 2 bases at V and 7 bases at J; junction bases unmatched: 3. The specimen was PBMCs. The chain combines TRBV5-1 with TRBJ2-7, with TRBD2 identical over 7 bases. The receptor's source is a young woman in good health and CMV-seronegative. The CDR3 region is CASSLRGDEQYF. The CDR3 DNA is TGCGCCAGCAGCTTACGGGGGGATGAGCAGTACTTC.